This T cell receptor beta chain was observed in a study of T-cell reconstitution after alpha-beta-depleted transplantation in children. This sample's TCRbeta library carried unique molecular identifier barcodes. TCRdb reprocessed the PCR reads via MiXCR and lists one record per CDR3 protein. This sample yields 700,000 to 850,000 distinct CDR3 sequences, of which 15% to 20% are seen a single time; roughly 5% belongs to the top ten. Losses at the gene ends were 4 bases for V and 11 bases for J; bases not matched to a gene: 10. The CDR3 totals 14 residues. Germline V gene sequence: CDR1 SGDLS, CDR2 YYNGEE.

The TCR was taken from a male patient aged 10 to 17 who had a stem cell transplant for acute lymphoblastic leukemia, so the T cells may come from the graft donor. The chain recombines TRBV9 with TRBJ2-1; 9 nucleotides agree with TRBD2. Here the sequenced sample was PBMCs, mostly from graft donor cells, taken 360 days after TCRalphabeta/CD19-depleted stem cell transplant. The CDR3 spells CASSLSGRNRKQFF. CDR3 in DNA: TGTGCCAGCAGCCTGAGCGGGAGGAATAGGAAGCAGTTCTTC.